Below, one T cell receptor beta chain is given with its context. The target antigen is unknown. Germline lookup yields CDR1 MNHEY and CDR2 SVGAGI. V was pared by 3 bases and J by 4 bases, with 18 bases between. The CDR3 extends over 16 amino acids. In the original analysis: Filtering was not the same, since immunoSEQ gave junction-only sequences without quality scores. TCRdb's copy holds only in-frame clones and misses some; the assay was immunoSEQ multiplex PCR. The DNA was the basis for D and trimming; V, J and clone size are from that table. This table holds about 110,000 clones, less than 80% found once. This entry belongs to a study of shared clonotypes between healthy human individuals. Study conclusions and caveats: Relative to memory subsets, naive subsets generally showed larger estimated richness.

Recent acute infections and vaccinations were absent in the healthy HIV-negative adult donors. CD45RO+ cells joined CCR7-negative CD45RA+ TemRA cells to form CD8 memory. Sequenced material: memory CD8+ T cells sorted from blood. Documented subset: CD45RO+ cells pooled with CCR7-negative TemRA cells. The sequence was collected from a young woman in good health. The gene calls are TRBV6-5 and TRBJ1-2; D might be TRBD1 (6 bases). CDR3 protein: CASSYSAGESSYGYTF. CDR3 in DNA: TGTGCCAGCAGTTATTCTGCAGGGGAGTCAAGCTATGGCTACACCTTC.